Following are 14 T cell receptor beta chains from one sample sequenced in a study of blood T cell repertoires in COVID-19. Generated by immunoSEQ multiplex PCR, the TCRdb table keeps only in-frame clones and is missing some. The table shows 280,000 or so clones, with over 75% occurring only once. Sequencing was performed on peripheral blood. Receptors were obtained from a woman between 55 and 75 years old with acute or convalescent COVID-19.

The gene calls are TRBV7-2 and TRBJ1-3; D remains ambiguous. V lost 0 bases to trimming and J lost 4 bases, with 7 bases between them. CDR1 and CDR2 from the germline V gene are SGHTA and FQGNSA. The CDR3 covers 14 residues. This chain's CDR3 is CASSLALPGNTIYF. CDR3 DNA: TGTGCCAGCAGCTTAGCCCTACCGGGAAACACCATATATTTT. Using reference TRBV7-2 and TRBJ1-3 for the parts outside the CDR3, the full variable domain is GAGVSQSPSNKVTEKGKDVELRCDPISGHTALYWYRQSLGQGLEFLIYFQGNSAPDKSGLPSDRFSAERTGGSVSTLTIQRTQQEDSAVYLCASSLALPGNTIYFGEGSWLTVV.

The V and J genes are TRBV11-2 and TRBJ1-1; tentative D call: TRBD1 (5 bases). The length of the CDR3 is 14 residues. Per the germline V gene, CDR1 is SGHAT and CDR2 is FQNNGV. Trimming cost V 3 bases and J 5 bases, with 13 bases left between them. In nucleotides, the CDR3 is TGTGCCAGCAGCTTCGGTCAGGGTAGGACTGAAGCTTTCTTT. Encoded protein: CASSFGQGRTEAFF.

V and J are TRBV6-6 and TRBJ2-7; D not certain. This CDR3 is built from 13 residues. Trimming cost V 10 bases and J 2 bases, with 15 bases left between them. The germline gives CDR1 MNHNY, CDR2 SVGAGI (reference sequence). CDR3 in amino acids: CAIYGGKTYEQYF. The CDR3 nucleotides read TGTGCCATATACGGCGGCAAGACCTACGAGCAGTACTTC.

The V and J genes are TRBV19 and TRBJ2-3, with D possibly TRBD2 on 5 matching bases. Germline V CDR1 and CDR2: LNHDA, SQIVND (reference sequence). V lost 4 bases and J 3 bases, leaving 14 bases between the germline ends. The CDR3 runs to 15 residues. DNA for the CDR3: TGTGCCAGTAGTACGAGGAGGACGGTAACAGATACGCAGTATTTT. Translated, it gives CASSTRRTVTDTQYF.

This rearrangement joins TRBV4-2 to TRBJ1-2, with D perhaps TRBD1 (5 bases). The CDR3 totals 12 residues. V was pared by 1 base and J by 9 bases, with 9 bases between. Per germline, CDR1 LGHNA and CDR2 YNFKEQ. CDR3 in DNA: TGTGCCAGCAGCCAAGGGGCAGGGAGCTACACCTTC. This gives the protein CASSQGAGSYTF.

V is TRBV2 and J is TRBJ2-6; TRBD2 might be the D (6 bases). Germline CDR1 is SNHLY and CDR2 is FYNNEI. Trimming shortened V by 7 bases and J by 0 bases, and 13 bases separated the two germline ends. The CDR3 is made up of 16 amino acids. The CDR3 here is CASKEGSGSGANVLTF. The CDR3 coding sequence is TGTGCCAGCAAGGAGGGGTCTGGCTCTGGGGCCAACGTCCTGACTTTC.

This rearrangement joins TRBV5-1 to TRBJ2-5; weak D call: TRBD2 (6 bases). This CDR3 region has 16 residues. Trimming left V 1 base short and J 5 bases short, with 18 bases between. Per germline, CDR1 SGHRS and CDR2 YFSETQ. Here the CDR3 reads CASSLTSGGNVETQYF. For the CDR3, the DNA is TGCGCCAGCAGCTTGACTTCTGGCGGGAATGTTGAGACCCAGTACTTC.

The V call is TRBV5-6, the J call TRBJ2-5; 7 positions agree with TRBD1. Per the germline V gene, CDR1 is SGHDT and CDR2 is YYEEEE. The length of the CDR3 is 15 residues. V shed 3 bases and J 2 bases; nucleotides not matched to a gene: 7. CDR3 coding DNA: TGTGCCAGCAGCTGGAGACAGGGTCTTCAAGAGACCCAGTACTTC. This translates into CASSWRQGLQETQYF.

This chain joins TRBV7-9 and TRBJ2-2; D is unresolved. V was clipped by 1 base and J by 3 bases, with 9 bases between them. The germline V gene has CDR1 SEHNR and CDR2 FQNEAQ (reference sequence). The CDR3 has 15 amino acids. This CDR3 reads CASSLGGADTGELFF. The CDR3 bases are TGTGCCAGCAGCTTAGGAGGCGCGGACACCGGGGAGCTGTTTTTT.

The rearrangement links TRBV7-2 to TRBJ2-7; TRBD2 agrees at 7 bases. Looked up from germline, CDR1 is SGHTA and CDR2 is FQGNSA. The V segment lost 1 base and the J segment 6 bases; nucleotides outside the gene matches: 9. The CDR3 consists of 15 residues. Here the CDR3 reads CASSLVGSGMSEQYF. The CDR3 region has the DNA TGTGCCAGCAGCTTAGTAGGGAGCGGGATGTCCGAGCAGTACTTC.

The V call is TRBV3-1 (or the pseudogene TRBV3-2), the J call TRBJ2-1; possibly TRBD1 for D (5 bases). Trimming took 4 bases from V and 8 from J, leaving 15 bases between them. The CDR3 has 14 amino acids. CDR1 LGHDT and CDR2 YNNKEL come from the germline V gene (reference sequence). The DNA of the CDR3 is TGTGCCAGCAGCCTCCCCAGACAGTGGCATGAGCAGTTCTTC. It translates to CASSLPRQWHEQFF.

The rearrangement links TRBV24-1 to TRBJ1-6; D not certain. Germline V gives CDR1 KGHDR, CDR2 SFDVKD. V was trimmed by 4 bases and J by 7 bases, leaving 13 bases between them. This CDR3 spans 15 amino acids. CDR3: CATSDGLITNSPLHF. The CDR3 DNA is TGTGCCACCAGTGACGGACTGATTACCAATTCACCCCTCCACTTT.

In its sample, this clone was seen once. V is TRBV12-3 or TRBV12-4 and J is TRBJ2-7, with D possibly being TRBD1 (5 bases). The CDR3 length is 13 residues. Trimming shortened V by 3 bases and J by 3 bases, and 9 bases separated the two germline ends. The CDR3 region is CASSFEQDYEQYF. CDR3 bases: TGTGCCAGCAGTTTTGAACAGGACTACGAGCAGTACTTC.

The V gene is TRBV24-1, the J gene TRBJ1-1; possibly TRBD1 for D (5 bases). V lost 4 bases, J lost 1 base, and 9 bases lay in between. The CDR3 is made up of 14 amino acids. The germline V gene has CDR1 KGHDR and CDR2 SFDVKD. CDR3 protein: CATSDHTGNTEAFF. CDR3 sequence (DNA): TGTGCCACCAGTGACCATACAGGGAACACTGAAGCTTTCTTT.